A selection of T cell receptor beta chains follows, all from one sample in a study of T-cell reconstitution after alpha-beta-depleted transplantation in children. TCRdb analysed the PCR reads with MiXCR anew, one entry per CDR3 protein. The data contain about 250,000 distinct CDR3 sequences, about 24% of them singletons. This material consisted of PBMCs, mostly from graft donor cells, taken 360 days after TCRalphabeta/CD19-depleted stem cell transplant. Receptor source: a female patient aged 2-10 years who had a stem cell transplant for congenital amegakaryocytic thrombocytopenia, so the T cells may come from the graft donor. CDR3s include the opening cysteine and the closing phenylalanine or tryptophan. The order of the fields is clone size, CDR3 length, V gene, J gene, D gene, CDR3 protein, CDR3 DNA. The D gene is left open where the match is weak. Size is omitted from some rows. Given values are once, few, many or a class for expanded clones.

size: -
length: 16
V: TRBV12-3/TRBV12-4
J: TRBJ1-3
D: -
CDR3: CASSLETLGSGNTIYF
DNA: TGTGCCAGCAGTTTAGAGACTCTCGGCTCTGGAAACACCATATATTTT

size: -
length: 15
V: TRBV6-1
J: TRBJ2-7
D: TRBD1
CDR3: CASSIAGGVFYEQYF
DNA: TGTGCCAGTTCAATCGCAGGGGGCGTTTTTTACGAGCAGTACTTC

size: few
length: 14
V: TRBV4-1
J: TRBJ2-5
D: TRBD2
CDR3: CASSLSGSVETQYF
DNA: TGCGCCAGCAGCCTTAGCGGGAGCGTAGAGACCCAGTACTTC

size: few
length: 14
V: TRBV20-1
J: TRBJ2-2
D: -
CDR3: CSAERQTNTGELFF
DNA: TGCAGTGCAGAGCGGCAGACAAACACCGGGGAGCTGTTTTTT

size: few
length: 18
V: TRBV6-5
J: TRBJ2-2
D: TRBD2
CDR3: CASSYRLAGVMGAGELFF
DNA: TGTGCCAGCAGTTACCGACTAGCGGGAGTGATGGGCGCCGGGGAGCTGTTTTTT

size: many
length: 13
V: TRBV3-1
J: TRBJ1-1
D: -
CDR3: CASSQGGNTEAFF
DNA: TGTGCCAGCAGCCAAGGGGGGAACACTGAAGCTTTCTTT

size: -
length: 14
V: TRBV6-1
J: TRBJ1-2
D: -
CDR3: CASSEGDLRLGYTF
DNA: TGTGCCAGCAGTGAAGGGGACCTAAGGTTGGGCTACACCTTC

size: few
length: 14
V: TRBV2
J: TRBJ1-3
D: TRBD1
CDR3: CAGSTGGSGNTIYF
DNA: TGTGCCGGTTCCACAGGGGGCTCTGGAAACACCATATATTTT

size: few
length: 20
V: TRBV28
J: TRBJ2-3
D: -
CDR3: CASTTRGWVSGSTSTDTQYF
DNA: TGTGCCAGCACCACACGCGGTTGGGTCTCAGGATCAACTAGCACAGATACGCAGTATTTT

size: many
length: 13
V: TRBV12-3/TRBV12-4
J: TRBJ2-5
D: -
CDR3: CASSLWQEETQYF
DNA: TGTGCCAGCAGTTTATGGCAGGAAGAGACCCAGTACTTC

size: -
length: 12
V: TRBV7-9
J: TRBJ2-3
D: -
CDR3: CSPGAEVDTQYF
DNA: TGTTCCCCCGGGGCGGAGGTGGATACGCAGTATTTT

size: -
length: 14
V: TRBV29-1
J: TRBJ1-4
D: -
CDR3: CSVQTGRINEKLFF
DNA: TGCAGCGTACAAACAGGGAGGATAAATGAAAAACTGTTTTTT

size: -
length: 18
V: TRBV12-3/TRBV12-4
J: TRBJ2-7
D: -
CDR3: CASSLTGPPIPSDYEQYF
DNA: TGTGCCAGCAGTTTAACAGGCCCTCCGATTCCTAGTGACTACGAGCAGTACTTC

size: -
length: 13
V: TRBV28
J: TRBJ1-5
D: -
CDR3: CASSFLLGQPQHF
DNA: TGTGCCAGCAGTTTTCTGCTCGGTCAGCCCCAGCATTTT

size: -
length: 17
V: TRBV7-2
J: TRBJ1-2
D: -
CDR3: CASSLRLGAAINYGYTF
DNA: TGTGCCAGCAGCTTACGGTTGGGGGCGGCAATTAACTATGGCTACACCTTC

size: few
length: 14
V: TRBV5-1
J: TRBJ2-1
D: TRBD1
CDR3: CASSQGQGQGEQFF
DNA: TGCGCCAGCAGCCAGGGACAGGGACAAGGTGAGCAGTTCTTC

size: -
length: 12
V: TRBV7-9
J: TRBJ2-1
D: -
CDR3: CASTLRYNEQFF
DNA: TGTGCCAGCACCCTAAGATACAATGAGCAGTTCTTC

size: -
length: 16
V: TRBV12-3/TRBV12-4
J: TRBJ2-7
D: -
CDR3: CASSLAGSRVSSEQYF
DNA: TGTGCCAGCAGTTTAGCTGGGTCAAGGGTTTCTAGCGAGCAGTACTTC

size: -
length: 16
V: TRBV18
J: TRBJ2-2
D: -
CDR3: CASSPSRSTNTGELFF
DNA: TGTGCCAGCTCACCTAGCCGGAGCACGAACACCGGGGAGCTGTTTTTT

size: -
length: 16
V: TRBV3-1
J: TRBJ2-1
D: -
CDR3: CASSQGAPGVNNEQFF
DNA: TGTGCCAGCAGCCAAGGGGCCCCCGGGGTTAACAATGAGCAGTTCTTC

size: -
length: 15
V: TRBV28
J: TRBJ1-3
D: -
CDR3: CASSPRHVSGNTIYF
DNA: TGTGCCAGCAGTCCAAGACACGTATCTGGAAACACCATATATTTT

size: -
length: 15
V: TRBV12-3/TRBV12-4
J: TRBJ2-7
D: -
CDR3: CASSLRYRAPYEQYF
DNA: TGTGCCAGCAGTTTACGTTACAGGGCCCCCTACGAGCAGTACTTC

size: -
length: 15
V: TRBV30
J: TRBJ2-3
D: TRBD2
CDR3: CAWSISGSAADTQYF
DNA: TGTGCCTGGAGTATCAGCGGGAGCGCAGCAGATACGCAGTATTTT

size: -
length: 15
V: TRBV20-1
J: TRBJ2-1
D: -
CDR3: CSAQDTKNSYNEQFF
DNA: TGCAGTGCTCAAGACACTAAGAACTCCTACAATGAGCAGTTCTTC

size: -
length: 15
V: TRBV9
J: TRBJ1-5
D: -
CDR3: CASSQGGAPHQPQHF
DNA: TGTGCCAGCAGCCAGGGTGGGGCCCCCCATCAGCCCCAGCATTTT

size: -
length: 15
V: TRBV5-4
J: TRBJ1-6
D: TRBD1
CDR3: CASRTAGTENSPLHF
DNA: TGTGCCAGCAGAACCGCCGGGACAGAGAATTCACCCCTCCACTTT

size: -
length: 14
V: TRBV2
J: TRBJ2-1
D: -
CDR3: CASMRLFSYNEQFF
DNA: TGTGCCAGCATGCGGCTATTCTCCTACAATGAGCAGTTCTTC

size: -
length: 18
V: TRBV24-1
J: TRBJ2-1
D: -
CDR3: CATSDLVAGTEAVDEQFF
DNA: TGTGCCACCAGTGATTTAGTGGCGGGGACAGAGGCAGTCGATGAGCAGTTCTTC

size: -
length: 13
V: TRBV10-1
J: TRBJ2-5
D: -
CDR3: CASSVGQGETQYF
DNA: TGCGCCAGCAGTGTAGGTCAGGGGGAGACCCAGTACTTC

size: few
length: 14
V: TRBV28
J: TRBJ2-3
D: -
CDR3: CASTLASTTDTQYF
DNA: TGTGCCAGCACCCTAGCGTCGACTACAGATACGCAGTATTTT

size: -
length: 14
V: TRBV28
J: TRBJ2-2
D: -
CDR3: CASSLMSFTGELFF
DNA: TGTGCCAGCAGTTTAATGTCGTTCACCGGGGAGCTGTTTTTT